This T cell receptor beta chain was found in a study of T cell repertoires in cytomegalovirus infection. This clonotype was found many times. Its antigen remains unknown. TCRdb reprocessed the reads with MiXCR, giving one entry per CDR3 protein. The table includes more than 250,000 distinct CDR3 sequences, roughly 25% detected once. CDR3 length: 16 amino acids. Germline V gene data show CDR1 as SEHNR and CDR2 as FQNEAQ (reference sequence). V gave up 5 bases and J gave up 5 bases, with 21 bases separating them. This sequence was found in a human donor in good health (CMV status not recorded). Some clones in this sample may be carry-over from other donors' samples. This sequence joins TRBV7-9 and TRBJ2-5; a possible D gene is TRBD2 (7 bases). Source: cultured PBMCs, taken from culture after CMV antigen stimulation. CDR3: CASSARGAPSAETQYF. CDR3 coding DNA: TGTGCCAGCAGCGCCCGGGGGGCACCCTCAGCGGAGACCCAGTACTTC.